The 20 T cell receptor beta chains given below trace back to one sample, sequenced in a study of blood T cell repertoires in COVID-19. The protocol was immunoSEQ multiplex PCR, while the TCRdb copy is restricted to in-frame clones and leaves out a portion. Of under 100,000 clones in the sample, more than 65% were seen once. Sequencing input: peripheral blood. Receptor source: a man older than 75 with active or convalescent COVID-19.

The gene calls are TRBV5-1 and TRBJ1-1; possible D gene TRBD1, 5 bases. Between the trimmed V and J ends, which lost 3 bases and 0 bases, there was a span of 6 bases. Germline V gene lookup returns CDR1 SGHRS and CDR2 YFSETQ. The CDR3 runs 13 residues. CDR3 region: CASSSDMNTEAFF. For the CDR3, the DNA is TGCGCCAGCAGCTCGGACATGAACACTGAAGCTTTCTTT.

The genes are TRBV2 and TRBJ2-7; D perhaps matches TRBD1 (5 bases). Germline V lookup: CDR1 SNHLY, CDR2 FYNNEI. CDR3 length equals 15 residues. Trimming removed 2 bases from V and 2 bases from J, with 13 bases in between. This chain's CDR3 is CASSERTQKAYEQYF. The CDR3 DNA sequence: TGTGCCAGCAGTGAACGGACACAGAAAGCCTACGAGCAGTACTTC.

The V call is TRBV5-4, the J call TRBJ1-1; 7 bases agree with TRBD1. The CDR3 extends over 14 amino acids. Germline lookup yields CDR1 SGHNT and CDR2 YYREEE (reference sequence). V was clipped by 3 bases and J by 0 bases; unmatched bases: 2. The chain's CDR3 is CASSWDSLNTEAFF. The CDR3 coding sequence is TGTGCCAGCAGCTGGGACAGCTTGAACACTGAAGCTTTCTTT.

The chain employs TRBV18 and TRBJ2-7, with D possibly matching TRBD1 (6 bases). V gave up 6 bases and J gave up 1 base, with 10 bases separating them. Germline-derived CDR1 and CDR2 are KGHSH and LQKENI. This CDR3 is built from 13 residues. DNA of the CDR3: TGTGCCAGCTCTCCAGGGGAGTCCTACGAGCAGTACTTC. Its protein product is CASSPGESYEQYF.

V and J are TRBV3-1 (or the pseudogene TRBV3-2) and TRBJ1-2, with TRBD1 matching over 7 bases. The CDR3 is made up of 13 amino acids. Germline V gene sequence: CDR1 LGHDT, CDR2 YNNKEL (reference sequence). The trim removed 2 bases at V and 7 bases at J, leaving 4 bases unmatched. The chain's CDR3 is CASSQNQGGGYTF. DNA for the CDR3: TGTGCCAGCAGCCAAAATCAGGGGGGTGGCTACACCTTC.

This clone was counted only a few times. The CDR3 DNA follows: TGTGCCAGCAGCGGCCGGACAGGGACAAACACTGAAGCTTTCTTT. The encoded protein is CASSGRTGTNTEAFF. This chain links TRBV9 with TRBJ1-1, with 8 bases identical to TRBD1. After removal of 3 bases from V and 2 bases from J, the junction contained 6 bases not matched to a gene. Germline assignment: CDR1 SGDLS and CDR2 YYNGEE. The CDR3 is 15 residues long.

The CDR3, as DNA: TGTGCCAGCATTACTAGCGGGGTGTATGAGCAGTTCTTC. Translating gives CASITSGVYEQFF. J is TRBJ2-1 and V is TRBV28, with 10 nucleotides matching TRBD2. From germline, CDR1 is MDHEN and CDR2 SYDVKM. This CDR3 region has 13 residues. V trimming: 7 bases; J trimming: 8 bases; junction bases outside the gene matches: 5.

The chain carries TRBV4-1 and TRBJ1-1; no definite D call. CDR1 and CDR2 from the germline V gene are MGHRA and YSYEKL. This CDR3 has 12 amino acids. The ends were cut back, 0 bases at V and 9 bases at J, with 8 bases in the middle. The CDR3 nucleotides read TGCGCCAGCAGCCAAGATGGGCAGCAAGCTTTCTTT. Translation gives CASSQDGQQAFF.

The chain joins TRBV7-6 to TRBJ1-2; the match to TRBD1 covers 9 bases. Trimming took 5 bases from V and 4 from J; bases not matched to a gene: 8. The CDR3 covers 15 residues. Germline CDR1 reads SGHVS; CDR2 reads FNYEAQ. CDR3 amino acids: CASSPGTGLGYGYTF. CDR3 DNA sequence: TGTGCCAGCAGCCCAGGGACAGGGCTCGGCTATGGCTACACCTTC.

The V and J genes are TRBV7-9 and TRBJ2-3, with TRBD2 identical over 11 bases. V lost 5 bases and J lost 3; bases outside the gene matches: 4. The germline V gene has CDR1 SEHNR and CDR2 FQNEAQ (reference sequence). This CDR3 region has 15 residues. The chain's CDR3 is CASSRLAGSTDTQYF. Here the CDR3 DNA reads TGTGCCAGCAGCCGACTAGCGGGGTCTACAGATACGCAGTATTTT.

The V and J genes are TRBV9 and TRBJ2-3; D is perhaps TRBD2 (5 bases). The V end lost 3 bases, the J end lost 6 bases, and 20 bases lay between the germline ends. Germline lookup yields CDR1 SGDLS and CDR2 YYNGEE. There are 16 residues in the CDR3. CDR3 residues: CASSGQARRTRDTQYF. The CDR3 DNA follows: TGTGCCAGCAGCGGCCAAGCGAGGAGGACCCGGGATACGCAGTATTTT.

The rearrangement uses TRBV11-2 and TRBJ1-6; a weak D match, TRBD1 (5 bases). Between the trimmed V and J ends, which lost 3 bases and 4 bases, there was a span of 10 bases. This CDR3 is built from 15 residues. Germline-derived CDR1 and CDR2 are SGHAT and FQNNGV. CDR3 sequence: CASSFRGGYNSPLHF. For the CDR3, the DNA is TGTGCCAGCAGCTTTCGTGGGGGGTATAATTCACCCCTCCACTTT.

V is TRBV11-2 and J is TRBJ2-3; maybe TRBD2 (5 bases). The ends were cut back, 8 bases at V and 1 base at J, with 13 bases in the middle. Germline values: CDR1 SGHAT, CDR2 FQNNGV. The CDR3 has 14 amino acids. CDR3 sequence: CASRGHARTDTQYF. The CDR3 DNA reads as TGTGCCAGCCGGGGTCATGCACGCACAGATACGCAGTATTTT.

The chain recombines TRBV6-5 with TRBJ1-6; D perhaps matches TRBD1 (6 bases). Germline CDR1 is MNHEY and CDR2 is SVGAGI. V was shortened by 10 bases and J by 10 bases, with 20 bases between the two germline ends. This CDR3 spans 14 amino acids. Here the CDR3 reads CATHRTDSGSPLHF. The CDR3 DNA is TGTGCCACCCACCGGACAGACTCTGGCTCACCCCTCCACTTT.

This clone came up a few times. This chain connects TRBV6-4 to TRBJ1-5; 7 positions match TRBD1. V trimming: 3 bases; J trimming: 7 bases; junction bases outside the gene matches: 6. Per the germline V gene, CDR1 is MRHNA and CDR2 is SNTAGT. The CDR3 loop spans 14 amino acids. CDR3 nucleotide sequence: TGTGCCAGCAGTGAAACAGGGGTAGGGCAGCCCCAGCATTTT. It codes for CASSETGVGQPQHF.

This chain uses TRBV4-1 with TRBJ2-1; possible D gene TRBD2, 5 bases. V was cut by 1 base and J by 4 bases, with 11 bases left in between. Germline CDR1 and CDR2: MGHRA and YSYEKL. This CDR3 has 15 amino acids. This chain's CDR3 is CASSQGGGGYNEQFF. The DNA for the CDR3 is TGCGCCAGCAGCCAAGGTGGAGGAGGATACAATGAGCAGTTCTTC.

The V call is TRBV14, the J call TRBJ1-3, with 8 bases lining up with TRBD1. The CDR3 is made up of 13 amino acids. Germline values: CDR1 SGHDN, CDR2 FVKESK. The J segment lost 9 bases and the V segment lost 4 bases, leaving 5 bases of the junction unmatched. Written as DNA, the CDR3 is TGTGCCAGCAGCCTACCACAGGGGGTCACCATATATTTT. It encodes CASSLPQGVTIYF. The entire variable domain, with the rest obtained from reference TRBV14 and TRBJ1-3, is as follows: EAGVTQFPSHSVIEKGQTVTLRCDPISGHDNLYWYRRVMGKEIKFLLHFVKESKQDESGMPNNRFLAERTGGTYSTLKVQPAELEDSGVYFCASSLPQGVTIYFGEGSWLTVV.

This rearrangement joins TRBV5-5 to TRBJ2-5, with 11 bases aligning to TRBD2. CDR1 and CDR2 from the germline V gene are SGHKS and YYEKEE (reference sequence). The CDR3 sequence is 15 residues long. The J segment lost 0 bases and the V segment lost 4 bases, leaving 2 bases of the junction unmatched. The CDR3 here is CASSRTSGYQETQYF. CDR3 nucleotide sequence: TGTGCCAGCAGCCGGACTAGCGGGTACCAAGAGACCCAGTACTTC. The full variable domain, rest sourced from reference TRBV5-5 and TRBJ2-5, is DAGVTQSPTHLIKTRGQQVTLRCSPISGHKSVSWYQQVLGQGPQFIFQYYEKEERGRGNFPDRFSARQFPNYSSELNVNALLLGDSALYLCASSRTSGYQETQYFGPGTRLLVL.

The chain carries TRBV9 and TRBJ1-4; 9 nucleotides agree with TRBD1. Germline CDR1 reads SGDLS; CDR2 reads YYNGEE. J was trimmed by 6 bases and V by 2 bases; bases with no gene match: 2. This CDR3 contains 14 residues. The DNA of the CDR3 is TGTGCCAGCAGCGTCGGGACAGGGTATGAAAAACTGTTTTTT. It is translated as CASSVGTGYEKLFF.

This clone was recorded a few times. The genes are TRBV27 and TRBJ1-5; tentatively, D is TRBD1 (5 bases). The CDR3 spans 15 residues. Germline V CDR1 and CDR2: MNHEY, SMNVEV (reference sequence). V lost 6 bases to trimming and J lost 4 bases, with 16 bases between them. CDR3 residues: CASRALLGLNQPQHF. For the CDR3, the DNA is TGTGCCAGCAGGGCCTTACTGGGGCTTAATCAGCCCCAGCATTTT.